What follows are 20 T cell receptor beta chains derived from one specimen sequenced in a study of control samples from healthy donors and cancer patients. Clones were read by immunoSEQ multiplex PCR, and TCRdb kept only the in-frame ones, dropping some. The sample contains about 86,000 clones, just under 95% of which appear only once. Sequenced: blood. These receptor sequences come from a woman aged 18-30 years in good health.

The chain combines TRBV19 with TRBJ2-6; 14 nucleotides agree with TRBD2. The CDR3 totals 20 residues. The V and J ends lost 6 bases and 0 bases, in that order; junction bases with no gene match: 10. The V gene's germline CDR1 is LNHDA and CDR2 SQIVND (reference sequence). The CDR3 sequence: CASSRPGLAGEISGANVLTF. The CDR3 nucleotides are TGTGCCAGTAGCCGACCGGGACTAGCGGGGGAGATCTCTGGGGCCAACGTCCTGACTTTC.

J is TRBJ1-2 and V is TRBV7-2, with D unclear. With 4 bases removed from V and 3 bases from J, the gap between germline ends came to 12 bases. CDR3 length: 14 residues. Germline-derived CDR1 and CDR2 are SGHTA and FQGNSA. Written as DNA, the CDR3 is TGTGCCAGCAGCTCCACGTGGGCAGACTATGGCTACACCTTC. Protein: CASSSTWADYGYTF.

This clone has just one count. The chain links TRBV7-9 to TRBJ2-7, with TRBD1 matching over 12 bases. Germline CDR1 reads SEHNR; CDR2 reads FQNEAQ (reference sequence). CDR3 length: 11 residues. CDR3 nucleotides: TGTGCATGGGACAGGGGGCGCGAGCAGTACTTC. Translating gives CAWDRGREQYF.

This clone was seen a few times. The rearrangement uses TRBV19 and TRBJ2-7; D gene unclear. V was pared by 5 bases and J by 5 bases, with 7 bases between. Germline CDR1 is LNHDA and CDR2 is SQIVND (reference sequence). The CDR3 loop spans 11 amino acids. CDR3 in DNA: TGTGCCAGTAGTGCCGGCGACGAGCAGTACTTC. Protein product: CASSAGDEQYF.

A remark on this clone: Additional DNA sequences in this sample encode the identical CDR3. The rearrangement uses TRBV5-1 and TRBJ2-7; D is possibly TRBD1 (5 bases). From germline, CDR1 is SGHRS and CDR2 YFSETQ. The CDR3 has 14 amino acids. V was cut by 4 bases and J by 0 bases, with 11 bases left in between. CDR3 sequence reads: CASSPDRISYEQYF. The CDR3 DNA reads TGCGCCAGCAGCCCCGACAGAATCTCCTACGAGCAGTACTTC.

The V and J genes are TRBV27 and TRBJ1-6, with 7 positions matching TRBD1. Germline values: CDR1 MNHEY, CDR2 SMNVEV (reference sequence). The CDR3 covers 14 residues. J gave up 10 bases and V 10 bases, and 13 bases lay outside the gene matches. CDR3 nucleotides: TGTGCCACCAAGTTTACAGGGGCTTGGTCACCCCTCCACTTT. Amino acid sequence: CATKFTGAWSPLHF.

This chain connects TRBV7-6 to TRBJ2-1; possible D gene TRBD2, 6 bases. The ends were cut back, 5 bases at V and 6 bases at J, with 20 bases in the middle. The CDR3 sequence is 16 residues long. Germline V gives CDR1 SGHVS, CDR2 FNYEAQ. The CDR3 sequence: CASSPGLRIGGNEQFF. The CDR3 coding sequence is TGTGCCAGCAGCCCAGGACTGAGGATCGGGGGCAATGAGCAGTTCTTC.

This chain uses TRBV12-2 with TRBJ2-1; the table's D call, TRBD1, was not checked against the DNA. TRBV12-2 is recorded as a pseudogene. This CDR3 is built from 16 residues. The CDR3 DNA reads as TGTGCAAGTCGCTCTTGGACAAGGCCCTCCTACAATGAGCAGTTCTTC. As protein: CASRSWTRPSYNEQFF.

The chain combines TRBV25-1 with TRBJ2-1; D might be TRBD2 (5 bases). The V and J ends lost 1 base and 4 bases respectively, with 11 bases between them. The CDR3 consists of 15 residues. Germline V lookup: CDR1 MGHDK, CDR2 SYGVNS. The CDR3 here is CASSEFRTQYNEQFF. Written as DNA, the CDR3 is TGTGCCAGCAGTGAATTTAGGACTCAATACAATGAGCAGTTCTTC.

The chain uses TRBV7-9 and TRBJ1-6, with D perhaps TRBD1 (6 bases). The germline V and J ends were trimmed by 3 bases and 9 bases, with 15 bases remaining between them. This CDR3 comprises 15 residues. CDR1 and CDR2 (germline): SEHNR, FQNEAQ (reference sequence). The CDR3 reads CASSFKGGMSSPLHF. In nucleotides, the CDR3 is TGTGCCAGCAGCTTCAAAGGGGGAATGAGTTCACCCCTCCACTTT. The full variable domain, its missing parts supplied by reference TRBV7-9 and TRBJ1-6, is DTGVSQNPRHKITKRGQNVTFRCDPISEHNRLYWYRQTLGQGPEFLTYFQNEAQLEKSRLLSDRFSAERPKGSFSTLEIQRTEQGDSAMYLCASSFKGGMSSPLHFGNGTRLTVT.

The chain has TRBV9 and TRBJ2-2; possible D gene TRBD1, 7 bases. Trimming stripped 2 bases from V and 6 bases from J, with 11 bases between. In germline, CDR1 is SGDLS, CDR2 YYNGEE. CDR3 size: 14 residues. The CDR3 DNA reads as TGTGCCAGCAGCGTCCAGGGGGGCGCCGGGGAGCTGTTTTTT. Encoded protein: CASSVQGGAGELFF.

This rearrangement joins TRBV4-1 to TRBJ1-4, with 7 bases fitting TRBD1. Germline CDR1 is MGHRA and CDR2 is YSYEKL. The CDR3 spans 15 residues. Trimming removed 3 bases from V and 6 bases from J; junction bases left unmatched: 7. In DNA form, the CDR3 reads TGCGCCAGCAGCCACAACGACAGGGAGTATGAAAAACTGTTTTTT. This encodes CASSHNDREYEKLFF.

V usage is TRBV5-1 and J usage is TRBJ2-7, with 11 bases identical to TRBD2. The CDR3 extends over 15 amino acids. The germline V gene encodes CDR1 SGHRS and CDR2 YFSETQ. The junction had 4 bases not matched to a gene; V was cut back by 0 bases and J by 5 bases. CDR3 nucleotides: TGCGCCAGCAGCTTGGTAGTAGCGGGAGGGGACGAGCAGTACTTC. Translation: CASSLVVAGGDEQYF. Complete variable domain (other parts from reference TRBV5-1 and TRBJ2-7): KAGVTQTPRYLIKTRGQQVTLSCSPISGHRSVSWYQQTPGQGLQFLFEYFSETQRNKGNFPGRFSGRQFSNSRSEMNVSTLELGDSALYLCASSLVVAGGDEQYFGPGTRLTVT.

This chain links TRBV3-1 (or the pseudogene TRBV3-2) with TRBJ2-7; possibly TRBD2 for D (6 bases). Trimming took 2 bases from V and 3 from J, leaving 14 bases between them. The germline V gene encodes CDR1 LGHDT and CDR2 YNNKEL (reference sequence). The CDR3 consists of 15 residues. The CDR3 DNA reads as TGTGCCAGCAGCCAATACTACGACGGGGGCTACGAGCAGTACTTC. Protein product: CASSQYYDGGYEQYF.

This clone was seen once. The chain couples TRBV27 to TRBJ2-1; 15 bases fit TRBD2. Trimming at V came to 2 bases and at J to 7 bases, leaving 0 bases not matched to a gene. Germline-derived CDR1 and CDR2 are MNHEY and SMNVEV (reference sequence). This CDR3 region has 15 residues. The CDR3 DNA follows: TGTGCCAGCAGTTTAGGACTAGCGGGAGGGAATGAGCAGTTCTTC. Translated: CASSLGLAGGNEQFF.

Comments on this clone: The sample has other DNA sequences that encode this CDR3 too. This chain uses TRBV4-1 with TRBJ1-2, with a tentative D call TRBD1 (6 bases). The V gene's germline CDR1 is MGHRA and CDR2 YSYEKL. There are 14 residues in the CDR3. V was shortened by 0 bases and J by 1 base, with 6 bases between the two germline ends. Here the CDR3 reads CASSQDRGNYGYTF. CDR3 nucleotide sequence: TGCGCCAGCAGCCAAGACAGGGGTAACTATGGCTACACCTTC.

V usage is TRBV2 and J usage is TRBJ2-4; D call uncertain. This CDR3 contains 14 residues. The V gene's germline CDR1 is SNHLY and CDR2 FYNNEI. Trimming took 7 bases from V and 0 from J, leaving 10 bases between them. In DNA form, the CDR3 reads TGTGCCAGCAAGCCCAGTTTAGCCAAAAACATTCAGTACTTC. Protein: CASKPSLAKNIQYF. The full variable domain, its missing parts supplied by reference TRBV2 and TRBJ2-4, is EPEVTQTPSHQVTQMGQEVILRCVPISNHLYFYWYRQILGQKVEFLVSFYNNEISEKSEIFDDQFSVERPDGSNFTLKIRSTKLEDSAMYFCASKPSLAKNIQYFGAGTRLSVL.

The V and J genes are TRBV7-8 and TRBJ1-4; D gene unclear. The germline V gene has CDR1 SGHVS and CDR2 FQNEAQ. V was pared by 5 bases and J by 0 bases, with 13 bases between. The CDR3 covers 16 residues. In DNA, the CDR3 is TGTGCCAGCAGCCTACGGGAAACTGCAACTAATGAAAAACTGTTTTTT. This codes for CASSLRETATNEKLFF.

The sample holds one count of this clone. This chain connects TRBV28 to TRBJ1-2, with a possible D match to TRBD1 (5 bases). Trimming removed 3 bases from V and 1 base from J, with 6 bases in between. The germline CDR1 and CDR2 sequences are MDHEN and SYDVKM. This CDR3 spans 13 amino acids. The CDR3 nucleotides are TGTGCCAGCAGTTTTGGGGGTAACTATGGCTACACCTTC. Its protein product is CASSFGGNYGYTF.

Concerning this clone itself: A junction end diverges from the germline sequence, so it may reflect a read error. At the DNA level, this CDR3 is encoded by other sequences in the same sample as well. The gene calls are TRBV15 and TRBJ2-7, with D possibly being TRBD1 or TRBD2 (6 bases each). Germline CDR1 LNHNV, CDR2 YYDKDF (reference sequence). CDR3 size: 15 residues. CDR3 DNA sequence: TGTGCCACTAGCAGAGATAAGGGGGGCTCCTACGAGCAGTACTTC. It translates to CATSRDKGGSYEQYF.